This T cell receptor (beta chain) was sequenced for a study of shared clonotypes between healthy human individuals (dated by TCRdb to 2019 to 2021). For the wider study: A few men and a couple of women, aged 18 to 49 years, made up the cohort. Different laboratories and diverse techniques were used to prepare libraries and sequence TCR repertoires, to increase sequencing depth and limit assay-specific biases. Between about 0.85 and 9.5 billion PBMCs per donor were obtained by leukapheresis. To estimate repertoire size and how much clonotypes are shared between individuals, the study performed deep sequencing of blood TCR repertoires from roughly five healthy adults.

Using the deep immunoSEQ assay, multiplex PCR amplified TCR CDR3 regions from genomic DNA. Genomic DNA extracted from each cell subset was distributed evenly over all wells of several immunoSEQ 96-well plates, and each plate served as one replicate. For unsorted PBMC, about 300 ng genomic DNA, equal to about 29,000 T cell genomes, was loaded into each replicate PCR. Unsorted PBMC genomic DNA was sequenced across ten immunoSEQ deep assay plates. Purified libraries were measured with a Qubit 3.0 fluorometer, size-checked on a Bioanalyzer 2100, and measured again with the KAPA Library Quantification kit. Every immunoSEQ 96-well plate was sequenced on a dedicated single-read 150-cycle Illumina NextSeq 550 flow cell. Processing in the source paper ran as follows. Because the immunoSEQ output included only junctional sequences and no quality scores, the filtering could not be the same as the filtering used for full-length reads. To assign V/J genes and CDR3, sequences were annotated using PyIR, a Python wrapper for IgBLAST v1.9, with IMGT germline references. Reads were filtered out if the reads had weak V/J assignments (E-value above 1e-6), no CDR3, stop codons, out-of-frame junctions, or ambiguous translated residues. A V3J clonotype was defined by an identical inferred V gene, J gene, and CDR3 amino acid sequence. Percentage overlap between repertoires was calculated by dividing the number of shared unique clonotypes by the size of the smaller repertoire. RTK rarefaction, the Chao1 estimator, and Recon v2.1 estimates of unobserved clonotypes were used to assess repertoire richness. Held by TCRdb, this immuneACCESS table contains in-frame sequences only and omits some clones. Under half of the omission traces to an unresolved V gene where checked; the cause of the rest is unknown. That table is the source of V, J and clone size, and D and trimming were worked out from the DNA. For this sample there are around 500,000 clones; 60% to 85% appear just once. The ten most abundant clones make up 13% of the sample.

The full study reports these points: Pairwise subsampling led to the expectation that sequencing depth would affect the degree of clonotype sharing among donors. Because the study included a small number of donors, the genetic and exposure-history diversity represented was limited. Sampling was restricted to blood, and TCR repertoires in tissues likely differ from the TCR repertoires found in blood.

V is cut back by 1 base and J by 2 bases, with 2 bases in the junction unmatched. Spanning cysteine to phenylalanine, the CDR3 consists of 14 amino acids. The entry retains the CDR3 DNA only, 42 bases that are in frame from base 1. From the germline V gene, CDR1 is SGHTA and CDR2 is FQGNSA. Healthy HIV-negative adults with no recently reported acute infections or vaccinations were included as donors. Only Caucasian adults living in Nashville, Tennessee, USA were represented among the donors. For unsorted samples, tens of millions of PBMCs were counted and genomic DNA was extracted with the QIAamp DNA Blood Mini kit. Blood was obtained by leukapheresis, after which PBMCs were separated by Ficoll-Histopaque density gradient centrifugation and cryopreserved in liquid nitrogen vapor phase. Of note for this clone: What antigen it recognizes has not been identified. No base-level quality is on record; no much larger clone is a single base apart.

Rearrangement joined TRBV7-2 to TRBJ2-7, with 7 bases matching TRBD1. The sequence came from a woman in her thirties or forties in good health. Some clones in this sample may be carry-over from other donors' samples. Sample: PBMCs. The nucleotides read TGTGCCAGCAGCTTAGAGGGACAGACCTACGAGCAGTACTTC. It encodes CASSLEGQTYEQYF.